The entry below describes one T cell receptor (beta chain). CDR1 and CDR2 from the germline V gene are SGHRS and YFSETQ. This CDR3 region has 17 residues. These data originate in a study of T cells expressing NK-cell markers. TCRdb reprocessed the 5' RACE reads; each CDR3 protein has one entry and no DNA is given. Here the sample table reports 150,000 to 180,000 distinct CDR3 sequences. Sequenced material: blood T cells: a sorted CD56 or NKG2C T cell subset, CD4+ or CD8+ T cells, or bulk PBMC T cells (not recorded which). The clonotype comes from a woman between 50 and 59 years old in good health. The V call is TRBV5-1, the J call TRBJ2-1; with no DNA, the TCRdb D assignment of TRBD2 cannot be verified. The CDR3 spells CASRKTSGDSSYNEQFF.